The sequence of this T cell receptor beta chain was determined in a study of human T cells and chemical hapten exposure. Study context: Throughout a study of approximately 25 weeks, patients underwent weekly scalp administration of diphenylcyclopropenone doses.

The CDR3 consists of 14 residues. V was cut by 0 bases and J by 4 bases, with 11 bases left in between. Germline V gives CDR1 DFQATT, CDR2 SNEGSKA (reference sequence). Each CDR3 protein is one row after TCRdb ran MiXCR on the RACE reads. Of 75,000 to 100,000 distinct CDR3 sequences in the sample, over 7.5% were seen once. Study-level findings and limits: The immune response of these alopecia patients might not match healthy individuals'. Controls formed significantly fewer large CDR3 similarity clusters than expanded TCRs did.

As to time point: patch test 2, 6 weeks after DPC sensitization. Treatment denoted: therapeutic diphenylcyclopropenone sensitization with weekly scalp DPC. This clonotype was found a few times. Its antigen is still unknown. The origin of this receptor is a woman in her thirties or forties with alopecia areata. Some clones in this sample may be carry-over from other donors' samples. The chain has TRBV20-1 and TRBJ2-3; D not resolved. Sequencing was performed on whole blood, taken in connection with sensitization to the hapten diphenylcyclopropenone (DPC). The CDR3 DNA sequence: TGCAGTGCTAGAGATCTCGCAGGTGCAGATACGCAGTATTTT. It encodes CSARDLAGADTQYF.